A single sample gave rise to the 20 T cell receptor beta chains below, sequenced in a study of T cells in Graves' hyperthyroidism and ophthalmopathy. RNA transcripts provided the source from which TCR beta CDR3 regions were amplified. HTBI primers were the set used in a first-round RT-PCR of the TCR CDR3. TCRdb independently ran MiXCR on the multiplex PCR reads; one entry per CDR3 protein. The table records about 210,000 distinct CDR3 sequences, under 20% of them present only once. Sequencing input: blood. The source of these receptors is a man between 50 and 59 years old with Graves' hyperthyroidism.

The table lists this clonotype with many counts. The gene calls are TRBV20-1 and TRBJ1-1; D is possibly TRBD1 (6 bases). The CDR3 sequence is 13 residues long. V lost 6 bases and J lost 5, with 16 bases in between. In germline, CDR1 is DFQATT, CDR2 SNEGSKA (reference sequence). CDR3 loop: CSAPPGGRTEAFF. The DNA of the CDR3 is TGCAGTGCACCCCCGGGGGGCCGAACTGAAGCTTTCTTT.

This chain connects TRBV12-3 or TRBV12-4 to TRBJ1-1; 7 bases agree with TRBD1. Unmatched junction bases numbered 9, after V lost 10 bases and J lost 1 base. The CDR3 sequence is 14 residues long. In nucleotides, the CDR3 is TGTGCCACCCTAAGACAGGGATGGAACACTGAAGCTTTCTTT. Translation: CATLRQGWNTEAFF.

This clonotype was detected a few times. V usage is TRBV18 and J usage is TRBJ1-1; no definite D call. The germline V gene encodes CDR1 KGHSH and CDR2 LQKENI. CDR3 length: 13 residues. Trimming left V 3 bases short and J 1 base short, with 6 bases between. As DNA, the CDR3 is TGTGCCAGCTCACCCGGTACGAACACTGAAGCTTTCTTT. Amino acid sequence: CASSPGTNTEAFF. The complete variable domain, with remaining parts taken from reference TRBV18 and TRBJ1-1, reads NAGVMQNPRHLVRRRGQEARLRCSPMKGHSHVYWYRQLPEEGLKFMVYLQKENIIDESGMPKERFSAEFPKEGPSILRIQQVVRGDSAAYFCASSPGTNTEAFFGQGTRLTVV.

This clonotype was seen a few times. V gene TRBV19 combines with J gene TRBJ2-2, with TRBD2 as a possible D gene (6 bases). V was shortened by 10 bases and J by 3 bases, with 12 bases between the two germline ends. Germline V gene data show CDR1 as LNHDA and CDR2 as SQIVND (reference sequence). CDR3 length equals 13 residues. CDR3 loop: CATLGGYTGELFF. CDR3 DNA sequence: TGTGCCACTTTGGGGGGATACACCGGGGAGCTGTTTTTT.

The chain recombines TRBV5-1 with TRBJ1-1; the D gene is possibly TRBD1 (6 bases). This CDR3 contains 14 residues. From germline, CDR1 is SGHRS and CDR2 YFSETQ. The germline V and J ends were trimmed by 5 bases and 0 bases, with 11 bases remaining between them. DNA of the CDR3: TGCGCCAGCAGGGAGGGGGGGATGAACACTGAAGCTTTCTTT. It translates to CASREGGMNTEAFF.

This clonotype has at least ten counts. V usage is TRBV29-1 and J usage is TRBJ2-3; no reliable D call. Between the trimmed V and J ends, which lost 2 bases and 2 bases, there was a span of 5 bases. This CDR3 has 12 amino acids. Germline CDR1 reads SQVTM; CDR2 reads ANQGSEA. CDR3 in amino acids: CSVEHNTDTQYF. The CDR3 nucleotides are TGCAGCGTTGAACACAACACAGATACGCAGTATTTT.

This clonotype was observed many times. The V and J genes are TRBV2 and TRBJ2-7, with TRBD2 matching 10 bases. V shed 4 bases and J 7 bases; nucleotides not matched to a gene: 10. The CDR3 has 15 amino acids. Germline loops: CDR1 SNHLY, CDR2 FYNNEI. Here the CDR3 reads CASSALAGVRGEQYF. Here the CDR3 DNA reads TGTGCCAGCAGTGCTCTAGCGGGAGTCAGGGGGGAGCAGTACTTC.

The chain recombines TRBV28 with TRBJ2-7; D may correspond to TRBD1 or TRBD2 (5 bases each). The ends were cut back, 5 bases at V and 7 bases at J, with 15 bases in the middle. The germline V gene has CDR1 MDHEN and CDR2 SYDVKM. The CDR3 loop spans 13 amino acids. In DNA, the CDR3 is TGTGCCAGCAGTAGAGGGACCCAATGGGAGCAGTACTTC. Protein sequence: CASSRGTQWEQYF. Combining the CDR3 with reference TRBV28 and TRBJ2-7 gives the whole variable domain DVKVTQSSRYLVKRTGEKVFLECVQDMDHENMFWYRQDPGLGLRLIYFSYDVKMKEKGDIPEGYSVSREKKERFSLILESASTNQTSMYLCASSRGTQWEQYFGPGTRLTVT.

This clonotype was counted at least ten times. The chain couples TRBV20-1 to TRBJ2-3; 7 positions agree with TRBD2. Trimming at V came to 7 bases and at J to 1 base, leaving 5 bases not matched to a gene. The CDR3 covers 13 residues. Germline CDR1 and CDR2: DFQATT and SNEGSKA (reference sequence). CDR3 nucleotide sequence: TGCAGTGTAAGCGGGACCCGCACAGATACGCAGTATTTT. Translating it yields CSVSGTRTDTQYF.

This clonotype was detected ten times or more. The chain has TRBV11-2 and TRBJ2-1; D tentatively reads TRBD1 or TRBD2 (8 bases each). The CDR3 contains 21 residues. Germline V gives CDR1 SGHAT, CDR2 FQNNGV. V lost 2 bases and J 2 bases, leaving 28 bases between the germline ends. The CDR3 protein is CASSLRGGGTGLAKAYNEQFF. The CDR3 nucleotides are TGTGCCAGCAGCTTACGGGGTGGCGGGACAGGACTAGCTAAAGCCTACAATGAGCAGTTCTTC.

This clonotype has a count of ten or more. The chain combines TRBV2 with TRBJ1-3, with a weak D call TRBD1 (5 bases). The V end was cut by 5 bases, the J end by 3 bases, with 17 bases between. The CDR3 is 16 amino acids. Germline CDR1 and CDR2: SNHLY and FYNNEI. The CDR3 loop is CASSTAAGTLGNTIYF. The DNA for the CDR3 is TGTGCCAGCAGTACCGCGGCCGGGACGCTTGGAAACACCATATATTTT.

This clonotype was picked up many times. The V gene is TRBV4-2, the J gene TRBJ2-7, with TRBD2 identical over 10 bases. Germline assignment: CDR1 LGHNA and CDR2 YNFKEQ. The J segment lost 5 bases and the V segment lost 1 base, leaving 11 bases of the junction unmatched. CDR3 length: 17 amino acids. The chain's CDR3 is CASSQGVASGSKNEQYF. The DNA of the CDR3 is TGTGCCAGCAGCCAAGGAGTGGCTAGCGGGAGTAAAAACGAGCAGTACTTC.

This clonotype was picked up many times. The chain employs TRBV2 and TRBJ1-5; D ambiguous. This CDR3 comprises 13 residues. CDR1 is SNHLY and CDR2 is FYNNEI in the germline V gene. Trimming removed 4 bases from V and 3 bases from J, with 7 bases in between. This CDR3 is CASSGGPNQPQHF. The CDR3 region has the DNA TGTGCCAGCAGTGGAGGGCCCAATCAGCCCCAGCATTTT.

This clonotype was seen only a few times. This chain connects TRBV6-2 or TRBV6-3 to TRBJ2-5; D remains unclear. This CDR3 region has 16 residues. Per the germline V gene, CDR1 is MNHEY and CDR2 is SVGEGT. Between the trimmed V and J ends, which lost 2 bases and 0 bases, there was a span of 13 bases. The chain's CDR3 is CASSYGWVGNQETQYF. The DNA of the CDR3 is TGTGCCAGCAGTTACGGATGGGTAGGGAACCAAGAGACCCAGTACTTC.

Many counts were recorded for this clonotype. The chain is built from TRBV11-2 and TRBJ1-1; no firm D call. V lost 5 bases and J 0 bases, leaving 10 bases between the germline ends. This CDR3 comprises 14 residues. The germline V gene has CDR1 SGHAT and CDR2 FQNNGV. CDR3 loop: CASSQPGLNTEAFF. CDR3 sequence (DNA): TGTGCCAGCAGCCAACCGGGCCTGAACACTGAAGCTTTCTTT.

This clonotype appeared a few times. This may be a read error, as it is one base from a much larger clone. This chain uses TRBV11-2 with TRBJ2-1; D might be TRBD2 (6 bases). CDR1 and CDR2 (germline): SGHAT, FQNNGV. The CDR3 has 15 amino acids. The CDR3: CASTSRGSRYNGQFF. The CDR3 DNA reads TGTGCCAGCACCTCCCGGGGGAGCAGGTACAATGGGCAGTTCTTC.

Many counts were recorded for this clonotype. The chain joins TRBV5-1 to TRBJ1-2; the match to TRBD1 covers 9 bases. CDR1 is SGHRS, CDR2 YFSETQ, per germline. There are 14 residues in the CDR3. Trimming removed 1 base from V and 8 bases from J; junction bases left unmatched: 6. The CDR3 coding sequence is TGCGCCAGCAGCTTGTTCGGGACAGGGTACGGCTACACCTTC. This encodes CASSLFGTGYGYTF. The variable domain in full, completed from reference TRBV5-1 and TRBJ1-2, reads KAGVTQTPRYLIKTRGQQVTLSCSPISGHRSVSWYQQTPGQGLQFLFEYFSETQRNKGNFPGRFSGRQFSNSRSEMNVSTLELGDSALYLCASSLFGTGYGYTFGSGTRLTVV.

This chain uses TRBV4-3 with TRBJ2-5; D gene uncertain. Germline-derived CDR1 and CDR2 are LGHNA and YSLEER. The CDR3 totals 15 residues. V lost 0 bases to trimming and J lost 2 bases, with 10 bases between them. CDR3 protein: CASSQEWSLQETQYF. CDR3 bases: TGCGCCAGCAGCCAAGAATGGAGCCTTCAAGAGACCCAGTACTTC.

The chain couples TRBV5-1 to TRBJ2-1; a possible D gene is TRBD2 (5 bases). Trimming removed 1 base from V and 5 bases from J, with 10 bases in between. Germline V gene data show CDR1 as SGHRS and CDR2 as YFSETQ. This CDR3 has 14 amino acids. CDR3 protein: CASSLFRGNNEQFF. In nucleotides, the CDR3 is TGCGCCAGCAGCTTGTTCCGGGGAAACAATGAGCAGTTCTTC.

J is TRBJ2-1 and V is TRBV7-2; TRBD2 might be the D (6 bases). Trimming cost V 5 bases and J 8 bases, with 16 bases left between them. The germline CDR1 and CDR2 sequences are SGHTA and FQGNSA. The CDR3 is 14 amino acids. As DNA, the CDR3 is TGTGCCAGCAGCCCCCGACTAGTAAATGATGAGCAGTTCTTC. Protein product: CASSPRLVNDEQFF.